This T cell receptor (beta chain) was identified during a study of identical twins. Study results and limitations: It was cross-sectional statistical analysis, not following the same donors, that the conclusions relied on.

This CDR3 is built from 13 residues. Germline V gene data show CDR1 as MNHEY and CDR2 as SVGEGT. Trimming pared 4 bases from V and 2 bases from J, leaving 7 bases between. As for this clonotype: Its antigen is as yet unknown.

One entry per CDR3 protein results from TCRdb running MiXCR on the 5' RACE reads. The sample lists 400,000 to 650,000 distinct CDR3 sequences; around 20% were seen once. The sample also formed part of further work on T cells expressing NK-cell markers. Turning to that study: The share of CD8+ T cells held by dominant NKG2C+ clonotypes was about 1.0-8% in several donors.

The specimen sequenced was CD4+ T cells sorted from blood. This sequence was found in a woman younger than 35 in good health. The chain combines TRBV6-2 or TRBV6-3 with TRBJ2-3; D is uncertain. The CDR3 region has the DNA TGTGCCAGCAGTTTGCACTACACAGATACGCAGTATTTT. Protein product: CASSLHYTDTQYF.